These 14 T cell receptor beta chains share one sample of origin, sequenced in a study of identical twins. TCRdb passed the 5' RACE reads through MiXCR, listing each CDR3 protein once. The table shows fewer than 250,000 distinct CDR3 sequences, with approximately 9% occurring only once. The sample taken for sequencing was memory (CD45RO+) T cells sorted from blood. The source of these receptors is a woman aged 18-35 years in good health.

The table lists this clonotype with a few counts. V is TRBV10-3 and J is TRBJ2-7; the match to TRBD1 covers 7 bases. CDR3 size: 12 residues. J lost 4 bases, V lost 9 bases, and 6 bases had no gene match. CDR1 and CDR2 from the germline V gene are ENHRY and SYGVKD. This chain's CDR3 is CAIARGRYEQYF. The CDR3 nucleotides are TGTGCCATTGCTAGGGGGCGGTACGAGCAGTACTTC.

CDR3 sequence (DNA): TGTGCCAGCAGCTTTCTAGCGGGGGCCGGAGAGACCCAGTACTTC. This encodes CASSFLAGAGETQYF. The genes are TRBV11-2 and TRBJ2-5, with 10 bases matching TRBD2. This CDR3 has 15 amino acids. Trimming removed 3 bases from V and 4 bases from J; junction bases left unmatched: 5. Germline V gene sequence: CDR1 SGHAT, CDR2 FQNNGV.

There are a few counts of this clonotype. V usage is TRBV19 and J usage is TRBJ2-6; 7 bases map to TRBD1. Per germline, CDR1 LNHDA and CDR2 SQIVND (reference sequence). There are 16 residues in the CDR3. With 9 bases clipped from V and 0 bases from J, the junction kept 8 bases outside the gene matches. CDR3 region: CASLGQYRSGANVLTF. In DNA, the CDR3 is TGTGCCAGCTTGGGACAGTATCGCTCTGGGGCCAACGTCCTGACTTTC.

The chain recombines TRBV3-1 with TRBJ1-2; D unresolved. Germline V gene data show CDR1 as LGHDT and CDR2 as YNNKEL (reference sequence). CDR3 length: 12 residues. V dropped 1 base and J dropped 7 bases, with 7 bases sitting between them. CDR3 bases: TGTGCCAGCAGCCAAGGGCCGAGTGGCTACACCTTC. Residues: CASSQGPSGYTF.

This clonotype was counted at least ten times. The chain employs TRBV12-3 or TRBV12-4 and TRBJ2-7, with no clear D. The CDR3 runs 13 residues. Trimming took 8 bases from V and 7 from J, leaving 18 bases between them. CDR3 region: CASGTDLRREQYF. In DNA, the CDR3 is TGTGCCAGCGGCACGGACCTCAGGCGGGAGCAGTACTTC.

This clonotype was seen more than once but under ten times. The chain couples TRBV11-2 to TRBJ2-1; TRBD2 matches 13 bases. Germline loops: CDR1 SGHAT, CDR2 FQNNGV. The CDR3 length is 13 residues. V lost 8 bases to trimming and J lost 7 bases; unmatched junction nucleotides: 2. CDR3 in DNA: TGTGCCAGCCGGACTAGCGGGAGTAATGAGCAGTTCTTC. Its translation: CASRTSGSNEQFF.

In its sample, this clonotype was seen a few times. The germline gene is not matched at one end of the junction; a read error may be the cause. This chain links TRBV3-1 with TRBJ2-3; TRBD2 matches at 9 bases. CDR1 and CDR2 (germline): LGHDT, YNNKEL (reference sequence). CDR3 length: 11 amino acids. CDR3 coding DNA: TGTGCCAGCAGCCAAGTCGAGGGACTAGCTTTT. It encodes CASSQVEGLAF.

The table lists this clonotype with many counts. V gene TRBV7-2 combines with J gene TRBJ1-4; no definite D call. The CDR3 has 13 amino acids. V was clipped by 0 bases and J by 10 bases, with 9 bases between them. CDR1 is SGHTA and CDR2 is FQGNSA in the germline V gene. The CDR3 DNA is TGTGCCAGCAGCTTAGCCGGGAGCCGAAAACTGTTTTTT. Protein: CASSLAGSRKLFF.

This clonotype was recorded a few times. The chain combines TRBV29-1 with TRBJ2-1, with 13 bases fitting TRBD2. The CDR3 runs 16 residues. Germline CDR1 SQVTM, CDR2 ANQGSEA. J lost 5 bases, V lost 0 bases, and 4 bases had no gene match. CDR3 nucleotide sequence: TGCAGCGTTGAAGAGACTAGCGGGGGGAGGGACAATGAGCAGTTCTTC. Translating it yields CSVEETSGGRDNEQFF.

The chain combines TRBV5-4 with TRBJ2-5; D gene uncertain. CDR1 and CDR2 (germline): SGHNT, YYREEE (reference sequence). The CDR3 loop spans 13 amino acids. Trimming stripped 2 bases from V and 2 bases from J, with 7 bases between. The CDR3 loop reads CASSFNFQETQYF. The CDR3 DNA reads TGTGCCAGCAGCTTCAACTTTCAAGAGACCCAGTACTTC.

This clonotype came up a few times. The chain is built from TRBV5-6 and TRBJ2-3; D possibly corresponds to TRBD1 (6 bases). CDR1 SGHDT and CDR2 YYEEEE come from the germline V gene. This CDR3 region has 15 residues. V gave up 0 bases and J gave up 6 bases, with 14 bases separating them. CDR3 loop: CASSLGMGASDTQYF. In DNA, the CDR3 is TGTGCCAGCAGCTTGGGGATGGGGGCCTCGGATACGCAGTATTTT.

The chain links TRBV18 to TRBJ2-1; unclear D gene. Germline V gives CDR1 KGHSH, CDR2 LQKENI. The germline V and J ends were trimmed by 3 bases and 0 bases, with 21 bases remaining between them. The CDR3 runs 19 residues. The CDR3 DNA reads as TGTGCCAGCTCACCCTCAATACCCACGGACCCCAGCTCCTACAATGAGCAGTTCTTC. Residues: CASSPSIPTDPSSYNEQFF.

In this sample, this clonotype turned up a few times. The chain recombines TRBV11-2 with TRBJ2-3; D is unresolved. This CDR3 contains 14 residues. Germline lookup yields CDR1 SGHAT and CDR2 FQNNGV. Deletions cut 0 bases from V and 6 bases from J, with 10 bases between. The CDR3 spells CASSLEIPGDTQYF. In DNA form, the CDR3 reads TGTGCCAGCAGCTTAGAAATTCCGGGTGATACGCAGTATTTT.

The CDR3 sequence is CSAFPGLAGAFPQETQYF. Written as DNA, the CDR3 is TGCAGTGCCTTCCCGGGACTAGCGGGGGCCTTCCCCCAAGAGACCCAGTACTTC. The V gene is TRBV20-1, the J gene TRBJ2-5; 14 nucleotides align to TRBD2. V shed 6 bases and J 1 base; nucleotides not matched to a gene: 13. The CDR3 has 18 residues. Germline V CDR1 and CDR2: DFQATT, SNEGSKA (reference sequence).